This TCR beta chain was obtained from a study of T cell changes during pregnancy in multiple sclerosis. Sequenced by immunoSEQ multiplex PCR; TCRdb stores in-frame clones only, minus some. The table has approximately 13,000 clones, around 90% seen once. CDR1 and CDR2 (germline): SQVTM, ANQGSEA. Trimming cost V 5 bases and J 10 bases; bases outside gene matches: 11. The CDR3 consists of 12 residues. Sequences were derived from CD8+ T cells from peripheral blood mononuclear cells, sampled after pregnancy. The V gene is TRBV29-1, the J gene TRBJ2-7; 7 bases are shared with TRBD2. The TCR originated in a female donor in good health, enrolled as a control in a pregnancy study. CDR3 in DNA: TGCAGCGTTTCGGTGGCTCGGGGGGAACAGTACTTC. Its protein is CSVSVARGEQYF.